The rows below give T cell receptor beta chains drawn from one sample of a study of T-cell reconstitution after alpha-beta-depleted transplantation in children. Using its own MiXCR run on the PCR reads, TCRdb lists one record per CDR3 protein. This repertoire shows roughly 490,000 distinct CDR3 sequences, 11% found once; its top ten account for approximately 15%. The starting material was PBMCs, mostly from graft donor cells, obtained 180 days after TCRalphabeta/CD19-depleted stem cell transplant. The receptors shown here come from a female patient aged 2-15 years who had a stem cell transplant for aplastic anemia, so the T cells may come from the graft donor. Both conserved end residues are part of each CDR3. A D gene is named only where the DNA matches it firmly. Some rows mark clone size as missing; the rest say once, few, many or name a class of expanded clone.

J gene: TRBJ1-2
D gene: .
V gene: TRBV25-1
clone size: .
CDR3 protein: CASSEAPAGYTYGYTF
CDR3 DNA: TGTGCCAGCAGTGAAGCCCCGGCAGGGTATACCTATGGCTACACCTTC

J gene: TRBJ2-1
D gene: TRBD2
V gene: TRBV11-2
clone size: .
CDR3 protein: CASSPMLLAGYNEQFF
CDR3 DNA: TGTGCCAGCAGCCCGATGCTACTAGCGGGGTACAATGAGCAGTTCTTC

J gene: TRBJ2-2
D gene: TRBD2
V gene: TRBV28
clone size: .
CDR3 protein: CASSLYNRLAVNTGELFF
CDR3 DNA: TGTGCCAGCAGTTTATATAACCGACTAGCGGTGAACACCGGGGAGCTGTTTTTT

J gene: TRBJ2-2
D gene: .
V gene: TRBV28
clone size: few
CDR3 protein: CASSFAGWIGELFF
CDR3 DNA: TGTGCCAGCAGTTTCGCAGGGTGGATCGGGGAGCTGTTTTTT

J gene: TRBJ1-1
D gene: .
V gene: TRBV12-3/TRBV12-4
clone size: few
CDR3 protein: CASSRQGPGPEAFF
CDR3 DNA: TGTGCCAGCAGTCGGCAGGGGCCGGGTCCTGAAGCTTTCTTT

J gene: TRBJ1-1
D gene: TRBD1
V gene: TRBV6-2/TRBV6-3
clone size: few
CDR3 protein: CASRPDRAPNTEAFF
CDR3 DNA: TGTGCCAGCAGACCGGACAGGGCTCCGAACACTGAAGCTTTCTTT

J gene: TRBJ1-1
D gene: TRBD1
V gene: TRBV29-1
clone size: few
CDR3 protein: CSVETGHLNTEAFF
CDR3 DNA: TGCAGCGTTGAGACAGGGCACCTGAACACTGAAGCTTTCTTT

J gene: TRBJ2-5
D gene: TRBD1
V gene: TRBV6-1
clone size: .
CDR3 protein: CASISGETGGMETQYF
CDR3 DNA: TGTGCCAGCATCTCGGGGGAGACAGGGGGCATGGAGACCCAGTACTTC

J gene: TRBJ1-4
D gene: .
V gene: TRBV25-1
clone size: few
CDR3 protein: CASSDSGHPIFGKLFF
CDR3 DNA: TGTGCCAGCAGTGACTCGGGACACCCTATTTTCGGAAAACTGTTTTTT

J gene: TRBJ2-2
D gene: TRBD1
V gene: TRBV5-1
clone size: few
CDR3 protein: CASSLGQGNSANTGELFF
CDR3 DNA: TGCGCCAGCAGCCTGGGACAGGGCAACTCCGCGAACACCGGGGAGCTGTTTTTT

J gene: TRBJ2-1
D gene: .
V gene: TRBV19
clone size: .
CDR3 protein: CASRDGEPNEQFF
CDR3 DNA: TGTGCCAGCCGAGACGGTGAACCAAATGAGCAGTTCTTC

J gene: TRBJ2-3
D gene: .
V gene: TRBV7-2
clone size: few
CDR3 protein: CASTRGGKGTDTQYF
CDR3 DNA: TGTGCCAGCACCCGGGGCGGGAAGGGCACAGATACGCAGTATTTT

J gene: TRBJ2-7
D gene: .
V gene: TRBV12-3/TRBV12-4
clone size: .
CDR3 protein: CASRKGGEPYEQYF
CDR3 DNA: TGTGCCAGCAGAAAAGGTGGGGAGCCCTACGAGCAGTACTTC

J gene: TRBJ2-2
D gene: .
V gene: TRBV7-2
clone size: few
CDR3 protein: CASSLVGGGGFTGELFF
CDR3 DNA: TGTGCCAGCAGCTTAGTGGGAGGGGGCGGCTTTACCGGGGAGCTGTTTTTT

J gene: TRBJ2-7
D gene: TRBD1
V gene: TRBV6-2/TRBV6-3
clone size: few
CDR3 protein: CASSYLRDSPDYEQYF
CDR3 DNA: TGTGCCAGCAGTTACCTCCGGGACAGCCCTGACTACGAGCAGTACTTC

J gene: TRBJ2-1
D gene: TRBD1
V gene: TRBV7-9
clone size: .
CDR3 protein: CASSSWRTGLNEQFF
CDR3 DNA: TGTGCCAGCAGCTCGTGGAGGACAGGGCTAAATGAGCAGTTCTTC

J gene: TRBJ2-1
D gene: TRBD1
V gene: TRBV29-1
clone size: .
CDR3 protein: CSVRPGGNYEQFF
CDR3 DNA: TGCAGCGTTAGGCCAGGGGGTAACTATGAGCAGTTCTTC

J gene: TRBJ2-5
D gene: TRBD1
V gene: TRBV9
clone size: few
CDR3 protein: CASSGGQGRGGRIEETQYF
CDR3 DNA: TGTGCCAGCAGCGGGGGACAGGGGAGGGGAGGAAGAATAGAAGAGACCCAGTACTTC

J gene: TRBJ2-7
D gene: .
V gene: TRBV20-1
clone size: .
CDR3 protein: CSASNTFRGEQYF
CDR3 DNA: TGCAGTGCTAGCAATACGTTCCGGGGCGAGCAGTACTTC

J gene: TRBJ2-1
D gene: TRBD2
V gene: TRBV9
clone size: many
CDR3 protein: CASSVRGTSWRDDEQFF
CDR3 DNA: TGTGCCAGCAGCGTAAGGGGGACTAGCTGGAGGGACGATGAGCAGTTCTTC

J gene: TRBJ1-2
D gene: .
V gene: TRBV25-1
clone size: .
CDR3 protein: CASSEFNYGYTF
CDR3 DNA: TGTGCCAGCAGTGAATTTAACTATGGCTACACCTTC

J gene: TRBJ2-7
D gene: .
V gene: TRBV9
clone size: few
CDR3 protein: CASSVSSGYEQYF
CDR3 DNA: TGTGCCAGCAGCGTATCTAGTGGGTACGAGCAGTACTTC

J gene: TRBJ2-7
D gene: .
V gene: TRBV28
clone size: .
CDR3 protein: CASSLDRTRYEQYF
CDR3 DNA: TGTGCCAGCAGTTTAGACAGGACCCGCTACGAGCAGTACTTC

J gene: TRBJ2-7
D gene: TRBD2
V gene: TRBV28
clone size: few
CDR3 protein: CASSLGVRAGEQYF
CDR3 DNA: TGTGCCAGCAGTTTGGGAGTGCGAGCGGGGGAGCAGTACTTC

J gene: TRBJ2-1
D gene: TRBD2
V gene: TRBV2
clone size: few
CDR3 protein: CASSRLAGGYEQFF
CDR3 DNA: TGTGCCAGCTCCCGACTAGCGGGAGGGTATGAGCAGTTCTTC

J gene: TRBJ2-3
D gene: TRBD1
V gene: TRBV4-3
clone size: .
CDR3 protein: CASSQGSGGGQYF
CDR3 DNA: TGCGCCAGCAGCCAAGGGTCAGGGGGCGGGCAGTATTTT

J gene: TRBJ2-1
D gene: TRBD2
V gene: TRBV28
clone size: few
CDR3 protein: CASSPRTSRYNEQFF
CDR3 DNA: TGTGCCAGCAGTCCCCGGACTAGCAGGTACAATGAGCAGTTCTTC

J gene: TRBJ2-7
D gene: TRBD2
V gene: TRBV12-3/TRBV12-4
clone size: many
CDR3 protein: CASSPALLAGLFHEQYF
CDR3 DNA: TGTGCCAGCAGCCCTGCCCTACTAGCGGGATTGTTCCACGAGCAGTACTTC

J gene: TRBJ2-1
D gene: .
V gene: TRBV6-1
clone size: few
CDR3 protein: CASSRSVSYNEQFF
CDR3 DNA: TGTGCCAGCAGCCGGAGCGTCTCCTACAATGAGCAGTTCTTC

J gene: TRBJ2-1
D gene: TRBD2
V gene: TRBV30
clone size: .
CDR3 protein: CAWSGLAADEQFF
CDR3 DNA: TGTGCCTGGAGTGGACTAGCGGCGGATGAGCAGTTCTTC

J gene: TRBJ2-3
D gene: TRBD2
V gene: TRBV28
clone size: few
CDR3 protein: CASNEWLAGGPGTDTQYF
CDR3 DNA: TGTGCCAGCAACGAGTGGCTAGCGGGAGGGCCGGGCACAGATACGCAGTATTTT

J gene: TRBJ2-1
D gene: TRBD2
V gene: TRBV9
clone size: .
CDR3 protein: CASSVEGHVSGRAYNEQFF
CDR3 DNA: TGTGCCAGCAGCGTAGAAGGTCATGTGAGCGGGAGGGCCTACAATGAGCAGTTCTTC

J gene: TRBJ2-6
D gene: TRBD1
V gene: TRBV13
clone size: few
CDR3 protein: CASRLGTGGGGANVLTF
CDR3 DNA: TGTGCCAGCAGACTAGGGACAGGGGGCGGTGGGGCCAACGTCCTGACTTTC

J gene: TRBJ1-1
D gene: .
V gene: TRBV28
clone size: .
CDR3 protein: CASSLDTLGQDEAFF
CDR3 DNA: TGTGCCAGCAGTCTGGACACTTTGGGGCAGGATGAAGCTTTCTTT

J gene: TRBJ2-1
D gene: TRBD2
V gene: TRBV29-1
clone size: .
CDR3 protein: CSVLLGLAGVF
CDR3 DNA: TGCAGCGTTCTCTTGGGGCTAGCGGGAGTCTTC

J gene: TRBJ1-2
D gene: TRBD1
V gene: TRBV4-1
clone size: few
CDR3 protein: CASSQPRDRDHGYTF
CDR3 DNA: TGCGCCAGCAGCCAGCCCCGGGACAGGGATCATGGCTACACCTTC

J gene: TRBJ1-2
D gene: .
V gene: TRBV20-1
clone size: few
CDR3 protein: CSANRDVVNSAYGYTF
CDR3 DNA: TGCAGTGCTAACCGGGACGTCGTAAACTCCGCCTATGGCTACACCTTC

J gene: TRBJ1-5
D gene: .
V gene: TRBV5-1
clone size: many
CDR3 protein: CASRQGRGRSNQPQHF
CDR3 DNA: TGCGCCAGCAGACAAGGACGGGGCCGCAGCAATCAGCCCCAGCATTTT

J gene: TRBJ2-3
D gene: TRBD2
V gene: TRBV11-2
clone size: many
CDR3 protein: CASSLDLAGAPRGDTQYF
CDR3 DNA: TGTGCCAGCAGCTTAGATCTAGCGGGAGCCCCCCGGGGAGATACGCAGTATTTT

J gene: TRBJ2-5
D gene: TRBD2
V gene: TRBV20-1
clone size: .
CDR3 protein: CSASLAGVTTQYF
CDR3 DNA: TGCAGTGCCTCACTAGCGGGAGTAACGACCCAGTACTTC

J gene: TRBJ2-7
D gene: TRBD2
V gene: TRBV10-3
clone size: many
CDR3 protein: CAISDTGLAGGPSYEQYF
CDR3 DNA: TGTGCCATCAGTGATACCGGACTAGCGGGAGGACCCTCCTACGAGCAGTACTTC

J gene: TRBJ2-4
D gene: TRBD1
V gene: TRBV10-3
clone size: .
CDR3 protein: CAIRGDREAKNIQYF
CDR3 DNA: TGTGCCATCAGGGGGGACAGGGAAGCCAAAAACATTCAGTACTTC

J gene: TRBJ1-5
D gene: TRBD1
V gene: TRBV4-1
clone size: many
CDR3 protein: CASSQESGQGDQPQHF
CDR3 DNA: TGCGCCAGCAGCCAAGAGTCGGGACAGGGCGATCAGCCCCAGCATTTT

J gene: TRBJ2-7
D gene: .
V gene: TRBV12-3/TRBV12-4
clone size: few
CDR3 protein: CASSPRAGISYEQYF
CDR3 DNA: TGTGCCAGCAGTCCCCGGGCGGGGATTTCCTACGAGCAGTACTTC

J gene: TRBJ2-2
D gene: .
V gene: TRBV7-9
clone size: few
CDR3 protein: CASSPPLLGANTGELFF
CDR3 DNA: TGTGCCAGCAGCCCTCCCCTTCTGGGGGCGAACACCGGGGAGCTGTTTTTT

J gene: TRBJ2-7
D gene: .
V gene: TRBV7-7
clone size: many
CDR3 protein: CASSTRYGDEQYF
CDR3 DNA: TGTGCCAGCAGCACGAGATATGGGGACGAGCAGTACTTC

J gene: TRBJ1-3
D gene: TRBD1
V gene: TRBV28
clone size: few
CDR3 protein: CASSLSTGGSGNTIYF
CDR3 DNA: TGTGCCAGCAGTTTATCCACAGGGGGCTCTGGAAACACCATATATTTT